Each of the 7 T cell receptor beta chains below was sequenced from the same sample in a study of cytomegalovirus exposure and HLA in healthy donors. Both 60 Vbeta primers and 13 Jbeta primers went into the PCR. Using immunoSEQ multiplex PCR, the repertoire was profiled, and TCRdb retains in-frame clones only, with some absent. This table has 180,000 or so clones, roughly 87% appearing once. The specimen sequenced was PBMCs. These receptors all stem from a man aged 40-55 years in good health and CMV-seronegative.

This clone was seen more than once but under ten times. The chain combines TRBV7-2 with TRBJ1-5; D call uncertain. This CDR3 spans 13 amino acids. Germline V CDR1 and CDR2: SGHTA, FQGNSA. Trimming left V 5 bases short and J 5 bases short, with 10 bases between. The CDR3 is CASSRSRDQPQHF. CDR3 DNA sequence: TGTGCCAGCAGCCGTTCCCGTGATCAGCCCCAGCATTTT.

This clone was observed a single time. This chain joins TRBV9 and TRBJ1-1, with TRBD1 identical over 10 bases. The junction had 14 bases not matched to a gene; V was cut back by 1 base and J by 8 bases. The CDR3 sequence is 17 residues long. The V gene's germline CDR1 is SGDLS and CDR2 YYNGEE. For the CDR3, the DNA is TGTGCCAGCAGCGTAAGGACAGGGGGGGCCGGGGACCGCGAAGCTTTCTTT. Translating gives CASSVRTGGAGDREAFF.

The chain recombines TRBV6-5 with TRBJ1-2; 7 bases align to TRBD1. Germline CDR1 MNHEY, CDR2 SVGAGI. V lost 8 bases, J lost 5 bases, and 5 bases stayed unmatched. CDR3 length equals 12 residues. The CDR3 loop is CASGQAQYGYTF. The DNA of the CDR3 is TGTGCCAGCGGACAGGCGCAGTATGGCTACACCTTC.

The V call is TRBV29-1, the J call TRBJ1-5; perhaps TRBD1 as D (6 bases). Germline V gene lookup returns CDR1 SQVTM and CDR2 ANQGSEA. V was pared by 5 bases and J by 4 bases, with 12 bases between. This CDR3 has 13 residues. The CDR3 DNA is TGCAGCGTTTTGCTCCAGGGGAATCAGCCCCAGCATTTT. Amino acids: CSVLLQGNQPQHF. Filled out from reference TRBV29-1 and TRBJ1-5, the complete variable domain reads SAVISQKPSRDICQRGTSLTIQCQVDSQVTMMFWYRQQPGQSLTLIATANQGSEATYESGFVIDKFPISRPNLTFSTLTVSNMSPEDSSIYLCSVLLQGNQPQHFGDGTRLSIL.

The chain links TRBV25-1 to TRBJ2-5, with D possibly matching TRBD2 (6 bases). This CDR3 has 13 amino acids. From germline, CDR1 is MGHDK and CDR2 SYGVNS. Trimming removed 6 bases at V and 5 bases at J, with 13 bases between. Here the CDR3 reads CASRGTSAETQYF. CDR3 DNA sequence: TGTGCCAGCAGGGGGACTTCTGCGGAGACCCAGTACTTC.

The V and J genes are TRBV9 and TRBJ2-1, with TRBD1 as a possible D gene (7 bases). Germline-derived CDR1 and CDR2 are SGDLS and YYNGEE. The CDR3 is 14 residues long. V was shortened by 1 base and J by 9 bases, with 14 bases between the two germline ends. DNA of the CDR3: TGTGCCAGCAGCGTAAGTCCAGGGGGGCGTGAGCAGTTCTTC. Translation gives CASSVSPGGREQFF.

The rearrangement links TRBV28 to TRBJ1-2; TRBD1 matches at 8 bases. This CDR3 is 15 amino acids long. After removal of 5 bases from V and 1 base from J, the junction contained 6 bases not matched to a gene. CDR1 is MDHEN and CDR2 is SYDVKM in the germline V gene. The CDR3 region has the DNA TGTGCCAGCAGTCCATCGGGACAGGTTAACTATGGCTACACCTTC. Its translation is CASSPSGQVNYGYTF.